These T cell receptor beta chains were read from a single sample in a study of vaccination effects on CD4 cells after COVID-19. TCRdb's table, derived via immunoSEQ multiplex PCR, lists solely in-frame clones and lacks some. The sample has about 22,000 clones; 72% are singletons. These receptors lack a known antigen. Sequenced material: CD4+ T cells from PBMCs cultured with HCoV-NL63 spike peptides, taken after COVID-19 vaccination. The receptors come from a human donor who received a COVID-19 vaccine. CDR3s include the opening cysteine and the closing phenylalanine or tryptophan. Each record gives: D gene, V gene, CDR3 protein. D genes are given only for firm matches.

D: NA
V: TRBV3-1/TRBV3-2
CDR3: CASSFNDQPQHF

D: NA
V: TRBV9
CDR3: CASSVSGGNTEAFF

D: NA
V: TRBV24-1
CDR3: CATRGAGASGELFF

D: NA
V: TRBV18
CDR3: CASSPVQGVTEAFF

D: NA
V: TRBV13
CDR3: CASSSGRMGTEAFF

D: TRBD2
V: TRBV2
CDR3: CASSEIGLAGITDTQYF

D: NA
V: TRBV5-1
CDR3: CASSFGDNQPQHF

D: NA
V: TRBV10-1
CDR3: CASSAEGSSTGELFF

D: NA
V: TRBV18
CDR3: CASSPRVQNTEAFF

D: NA
V: TRBV30
CDR3: CAWSALGRISYEQYF

D: NA
V: TRBV2
CDR3: CASSSRPPQGGTGELFF

D: NA
V: TRBV7-9
CDR3: CASSLRQGSQPQHF

D: NA
V: TRBV20-1
CDR3: CSATSDYEQYF

D: NA
V: TRBV18
CDR3: CASSSRDGPPSGNTIYF

D: NA
V: TRBV7-9
CDR3: CASRGTGSYEQYF

D: TRBD1
V: TRBV5-1
CDR3: CASSLKPGGEPGNTIYF

D: NA
V: TRBV3-1/TRBV3-2
CDR3: CASSQAEGYGYTF

D: NA
V: TRBV6-5
CDR3: CASSYGEGTEAFF

D: TRBD1
V: TRBV7-9
CDR3: CASRQGIDEQFF